Each of the 30 T cell receptor beta chains below was sequenced from the same sample in a study of T cell changes during pregnancy in multiple sclerosis. Assay: immunoSEQ multiplex PCR; the TCRdb copy retains only in-frame clones and omits some. This table holds some 16,000 clones, 84% found once. The sequencing here drew on CD8+ T cells from peripheral blood mononuclear cells, taken in the second trimester of pregnancy. The source is a female donor in good health, enrolled as a control in a pregnancy study.

This rearrangement joins TRBV6-5 to TRBJ2-5; maybe TRBD1 (5 bases). The J call is doubtful: the DNA matches TRBJ2-7 better. Germline V gives CDR1 MNHEY, CDR2 SVGAGI. This CDR3 region has 14 residues. The CDR3 region has the DNA TGTGCCAGCAGTTACGCGCCAGGGTCCTACGAGCAGTACTTC. This gives the protein CASSYAPGSYEQYF.

This clone came up a few times. The V gene is TRBV9, the J gene TRBJ1-5; D may be TRBD1 (5 bases). The CDR3 length is 15 residues. Germline values: CDR1 SGDLS, CDR2 YYNGEE. V gave up 5 bases and J gave up 6 bases, with 18 bases separating them. The CDR3 nucleotides are TGTGCCAGCAGTACATCCGGCGGGGCGGGTCAGCCCCAGCATTTT. It is translated as CASSTSGGAGQPQHF.

This chain uses TRBV10-3 with TRBJ2-3; 11 bases align to TRBD2. The CDR3 loop spans 15 amino acids. CDR1 and CDR2 from the germline V gene are ENHRY and SYGVKD. The J segment lost 3 bases and the V segment lost 6 bases, leaving 5 bases of the junction unmatched. CDR3 sequence reads: CAIRDSGGETDTQYF. DNA of the CDR3: TGTGCCATCAGGGATAGCGGGGGGGAGACAGATACGCAGTATTTT.

This chain connects TRBV19 to TRBJ1-5; D unresolved. The germline V gene has CDR1 LNHDA and CDR2 SQIVND (reference sequence). The CDR3 runs to 15 residues. V was cut by 3 bases and J by 0 bases, with 9 bases left in between. CDR3 loop: CASSMGAYSNQPQHF. DNA for the CDR3: TGTGCCAGTAGTATGGGCGCTTATAGCAATCAGCCCCAGCATTTT.

This sequence joins TRBV29-1 and TRBJ2-5; D possibly corresponds to TRBD1 (6 bases). Germline CDR1 and CDR2: SQVTM and ANQGSEA. This CDR3 comprises 14 residues. V dropped 7 bases and J dropped 2 bases, with 17 bases sitting between them. The CDR3 nucleotides are TGCAGCGCTAGACAGGTCCTAAGGCAAGAGACCCAGTACTTC. Its translation is CSARQVLRQETQYF.

The CDR3 loop is CASSILLVDYEQYF. In DNA form, the CDR3 reads TGTGCCAGCAGCATCCTCCTGGTAGACTACGAGCAGTACTTC. The chain joins TRBV11-2 to TRBJ2-5; D is unresolved. TRBJ2-7 explains the end of the DNA better; the J call may be wrong. The CDR3 runs to 14 residues. Germline-derived CDR1 and CDR2 are SGHAT and FQNNGV.

The V call is TRBV7-9, the J call TRBJ1-1; D remains unclear. The CDR3 has 12 residues. V was shortened by 1 base and J by 5 bases, with 5 bases between the two germline ends. CDR1 SEHNR and CDR2 FQNEAQ come from the germline V gene (reference sequence). The CDR3 reads CASSLGETEAFF. The DNA of the CDR3 is TGTGCCAGCAGCTTAGGGGAGACTGAAGCTTTCTTT.

V gene TRBV5-4 combines with J gene TRBJ1-6; TRBD1 matches at 7 bases. CDR1 and CDR2 from the germline V gene are SGHNT and YYREEE (reference sequence). This CDR3 has 15 amino acids. J gave up 4 bases and V 0 bases, and 1 base lay outside the gene matches. Written as DNA, the CDR3 is TGTGCCAGCAGCTTGGACAGGGGTTATAATTCACCCCTCCACTTT. This translates into CASSLDRGYNSPLHF.

The chain has TRBV11-2 and TRBJ2-1; 8 bases are shared with TRBD2. The V and J ends lost 0 bases and 4 bases, in that order; junction bases with no gene match: 8. CDR1 SGHAT and CDR2 FQNNGV come from the germline V gene. The length of the CDR3 is 17 residues. CDR3: CASSLDRSGGPYNEQFF. CDR3 DNA: TGTGCCAGCAGCTTAGACCGCAGCGGGGGACCTTACAATGAGCAGTTCTTC.

The V and J genes are TRBV9 and TRBJ1-1; 10 bases fit TRBD1. This CDR3 contains 14 residues. V gave up 7 bases and J gave up 6 bases; unmatched junction bases: 9. Per germline, CDR1 SGDLS and CDR2 YYNGEE. CDR3 protein: CASGRGTGDPEAFF. As DNA, the CDR3 is TGTGCCAGCGGAAGGGGGACAGGGGATCCTGAAGCTTTCTTT.

The chain couples TRBV9 to TRBJ1-2, with D maybe TRBD1 (6 bases). Germline V gene lookup returns CDR1 SGDLS and CDR2 YYNGEE. This CDR3 has 14 amino acids. V dropped 3 bases and J dropped 1 base, with 10 bases sitting between them. The CDR3 is CASSASGVNYGYTF. The CDR3 DNA reads as TGTGCCAGCAGCGCCTCAGGGGTTAACTATGGCTACACCTTC.

As for this clone: A junction boundary mismatches the germline segment, possibly from a read error. This sequence joins TRBV15 and TRBJ2-6, with D unclear. CDR1 LNHNV and CDR2 YYDKDF come from the germline V gene (reference sequence). The CDR3 consists of 15 residues. For the CDR3, the DNA is TGTGCCACCAGCGGAGATCACTCTGGGGCCAACGTCCTGACTTTC. Its protein product is CATSGDHSGANVLTF.

The chain couples TRBV9 to TRBJ2-1, with D maybe TRBD1 (6 bases). With 5 bases removed from V and 0 bases from J, the gap between germline ends came to 12 bases. This CDR3 spans 15 amino acids. Germline V gives CDR1 SGDLS, CDR2 YYNGEE. CDR3 sequence: CASRDDRNSYNEQFF. DNA for the CDR3: TGTGCCAGCAGAGACGACAGGAACTCCTACAATGAGCAGTTCTTC.

The V gene is TRBV19, the J gene TRBJ1-2, with D unresolved. CDR1 LNHDA and CDR2 SQIVND come from the germline V gene (reference sequence). Trimming pared 3 bases from V and 5 bases from J, leaving 7 bases between. CDR3 length: 12 amino acids. The CDR3 loop is CASSIHRYGYTF. The CDR3 nucleotides read TGTGCCAGTAGTATTCACCGGTATGGCTACACCTTC.

The gene calls are TRBV11-2 and TRBJ2-2; D unresolved. V lost 0 bases to trimming and J lost 8 bases, with 7 bases between them. The CDR3 consists of 13 residues. Germline assignment: CDR1 SGHAT and CDR2 FQNNGV. For the CDR3, the DNA is TGTGCCAGCAGCTTAGAGTTCACTGGGGAGCTGTTTTTT. Translated: CASSLEFTGELFF.

The chain has TRBV6-5 and TRBJ2-5; D is ambiguous. The V gene's germline CDR1 is MNHEY and CDR2 SVGAGI. The CDR3 extends over 14 amino acids. Trimming cost V 2 bases and J 3 bases, with 10 bases left between them. The CDR3 nucleotides read TGTGCCAGCAGTTACGGCGCGCAGGAAGAGACCCAGTACTTC. Residues: CASSYGAQEETQYF.

The J gene is TRBJ2-7, the V gene TRBV11-2; D is possibly TRBD1 (6 bases). CDR3 length: 13 residues. Trimming took 5 bases from V and 2 from J, leaving 10 bases between them. Germline V CDR1 and CDR2: SGHAT, FQNNGV. Here the CDR3 reads CASSTGTTYEQYF. CDR3 bases: TGTGCCAGCAGCACCGGGACAACCTACGAGCAGTACTTC.

This chain uses TRBV7-6 with TRBJ2-5, with 14 bases aligning to TRBD2. CDR1 is SGHVS and CDR2 is FNYEAQ in the germline V gene. The CDR3 runs to 16 residues. Losses at the gene ends were 5 bases for V and 2 bases for J; bases not matched to a gene: 4. The CDR3 sequence: CASSRGLAGGQETQYF. The CDR3 coding sequence is TGTGCCAGCAGCCGAGGACTAGCGGGAGGTCAAGAGACCCAGTACTTC.

This clone was seen a single time. The chain has TRBV2 and TRBJ1-5; 9 nucleotides agree with TRBD1. The ends lost 2 bases at V and 2 bases at J; junction bases unmatched: 4. This CDR3 comprises 16 residues. CDR1 and CDR2 from the germline V gene are SNHLY and FYNNEI. The CDR3 spells CASSEYRTGGNQPQHF. In DNA, the CDR3 is TGTGCCAGCAGTGAATACCGGACAGGGGGCAATCAGCCCCAGCATTTT.

V gene TRBV19 combines with J gene TRBJ2-7; 9 nucleotides agree with TRBD2. After removal of 5 bases from V and 0 bases from J, the junction contained 2 bases not matched to a gene. The length of the CDR3 is 14 residues. Germline V gives CDR1 LNHDA, CDR2 SQIVND (reference sequence). CDR3 protein: CASSLAGSSYEQYF. The CDR3 DNA reads TGTGCCAGTAGTCTAGCGGGGAGCTCCTACGAGCAGTACTTC. The full variable domain, with the rest looked up from reference TRBV19 and TRBJ2-7, is DGGITQSPKYLFRKEGQNVTLSCEQNLNHDAMYWYRQDPGQGLRLIYYSQIVNDFQKGDIAEGYSVSREKKESFPLTVTSAQKNPTAFYLCASSLAGSSYEQYFGPGTRLTVT.

J is TRBJ1-2 and V is TRBV7-9; unclear D gene. This CDR3 contains 12 residues. The germline gives CDR1 SEHNR, CDR2 FQNEAQ (reference sequence). V was pared by 5 bases and J by 8 bases, with 12 bases between. Here the CDR3 reads CASSHLANGYTF. As DNA, the CDR3 is TGTGCCAGCAGCCACCTCGCTAACGGCTACACCTTC.

V and J are TRBV6-1 and TRBJ2-3; TRBD2 matches at 9 bases. This CDR3 has 15 residues. The junction had 6 bases not matched to a gene; V was cut back by 2 bases and J by 6 bases. Germline V lookup: CDR1 MNHNS, CDR2 SASEGT. The CDR3: CASSEFGGGADTQYF. DNA for the CDR3: TGTGCCAGCAGTGAATTTGGCGGGGGGGCCGATACGCAGTATTTT.

V is TRBV18 and J is TRBJ1-1; 7 nucleotides agree with TRBD1. Germline values: CDR1 KGHSH, CDR2 LQKENI. This CDR3 comprises 12 residues. The ends lost 2 bases at V and 9 bases at J; junction bases unmatched: 3. This CDR3 reads CASSPGGQQAFF. The CDR3 DNA follows: TGTGCCAGCTCACCAGGGGGACAGCAAGCTTTCTTT.

The CDR3 sequence is CASSRTAFNYGYTF. The CDR3 DNA sequence: TGTGCCAGCAGCAGGACAGCTTTTAACTATGGCTACACCTTC. The chain employs TRBV9 and TRBJ1-2; TRBD1 is a possible D gene (6 bases). The CDR3 loop spans 14 amino acids. Germline CDR1 SGDLS, CDR2 YYNGEE. V dropped 4 bases and J dropped 1 base, with 11 bases sitting between them.

V and J are TRBV29-1 and TRBJ2-1; 8 bases agree with TRBD1. CDR1 and CDR2 (germline): SQVTM, ANQGSEA. This CDR3 is 15 amino acids long. Trimming cost V 4 bases and J 7 bases; bases outside gene matches: 12. For the CDR3, the DNA is TGCAGCGTTGGGGGAATGGGACAGGCAGTTAATGAGCAGTTCTTC. This gives the protein CSVGGMGQAVNEQFF.

The rearrangement joins TRBV11-2 to TRBJ2-1; 12 nucleotides match TRBD1. CDR1 is SGHAT and CDR2 is FQNNGV in the germline V gene. CDR3 size: 15 residues. With 7 bases clipped from V and 6 bases from J, the junction kept 7 bases outside the gene matches. CDR3 DNA: TGTGCCAGCACCCTAGGGACAGGGGGCCCCAATGAGCAGTTCTTC. It is translated as CASTLGTGGPNEQFF.

This rearrangement joins TRBV4-3 to TRBJ1-2; D is possibly TRBD1 (5 bases). Germline loops: CDR1 LGHNA, CDR2 YSLEER. V lost 0 bases to trimming and J lost 6 bases, with 20 bases between them. The CDR3 is 17 residues long. The CDR3 is CASSQDLAGSMIDGYTF. The DNA of the CDR3 is TGCGCCAGCAGCCAAGATCTGGCAGGGTCAATGATAGATGGCTACACCTTC.

V and J are TRBV5-6 and TRBJ1-1; D is undetermined. Trimming stripped 0 bases from V and 8 bases from J, with 5 bases between. From germline, CDR1 is SGHDT and CDR2 YYEEEE. The CDR3 sequence is 11 residues long. The CDR3 bases are TGTGCCAGCAGCTTGGAGAGAGAAGCTTTCTTT. Protein sequence: CASSLEREAFF.

The J gene is TRBJ1-1, the V gene TRBV9; D not resolved. Germline CDR1 reads SGDLS; CDR2 reads YYNGEE. The CDR3 covers 13 residues. Trimming cost V 2 bases and J 5 bases, with 10 bases left between them. Written as DNA, the CDR3 is TGTGCCAGCAGCGTCACCCGAGGGACTGAAGCTTTCTTT. Its protein is CASSVTRGTEAFF.

By share, this clone ranks as medium-sized. V is TRBV13 and J is TRBJ1-5, with a weak D call TRBD1 (5 bases). This CDR3 is built from 17 residues. Trimming stripped 0 bases from V and 4 bases from J, with 16 bases between. Germline CDR1 and CDR2: PRHDT and FYEKMQ (reference sequence). The CDR3 protein is CASSLGGGAVPNQPQHF. CDR3 nucleotide sequence: TGTGCCAGCAGCTTAGGAGGCGGGGCAGTTCCGAATCAGCCCCAGCATTTT.